This TCR beta chain originates from a study of blood T cell repertoires in COVID-19. V lost 2 bases to trimming and J lost 4 bases, with 9 bases between them. Germline CDR1 reads LNHDA; CDR2 reads SQIVND (reference sequence). The CDR3 totals 14 residues. Produced via immunoSEQ multiplex PCR; TCRdb's table is partial and in-frame only. Counted here are around 39,000 clones, around 86% occurring once; the ten biggest clones make up 6.5% to 9%. The TCR was taken from a man aged 60 to 75 with active COVID-19. Sample: peripheral blood. The gene calls are TRBV19 and TRBJ2-1, with D unclear. DNA for the CDR3: TGTGCCAGTAGTATATATAGTGTATACAATGAGCAGTTCTTC. Its protein product is CASSIYSVYNEQFF.